The 7 T cell receptor beta chains below all came from one sample that was sequenced in a study of blood T cell repertoires in COVID-19. Data came from immunoSEQ multiplex PCR; TCRdb stores just in-frame clones and leaves some out. The repertoire holds approximately 310,000 clones, approximately 87% seen once, with roughly 8% in the top ten. Sequencing input: peripheral blood. These receptors were collected from a woman between 50 and 59 years old who had recovered from COVID-19.

The rearrangement joins TRBV19 to TRBJ2-1; D is unresolved. Looked up from germline, CDR1 is LNHDA and CDR2 is SQIVND (reference sequence). V was shortened by 3 bases and J by 4 bases, with 13 bases between the two germline ends. The CDR3 has 15 amino acids. This CDR3 reads CASSIAGVGYNEQFF. In DNA form, the CDR3 reads TGTGCCAGTAGTATCGCTGGAGTCGGGTACAATGAGCAGTTCTTC.

The V gene is TRBV5-4, the J gene TRBJ1-1, with TRBD1 matching 10 bases. The V and J ends lost 4 bases and 2 bases, in that order; junction bases with no gene match: 5. The CDR3 has 15 residues. CDR1 SGHNT and CDR2 YYREEE come from the germline V gene (reference sequence). The CDR3, as DNA: TGTGCCAGCAGCATCAGGGACAGGGGTAACACTGAAGCTTTCTTT. It codes for CASSIRDRGNTEAFF.

The rearrangement uses TRBV15 and TRBJ2-3; the D gene is possibly TRBD1 (6 bases). This CDR3 region has 16 residues. The V gene's germline CDR1 is LNHNV and CDR2 YYDKDF (reference sequence). V lost 0 bases and J lost 4, with 14 bases in between. Written as DNA, the CDR3 is TGTGCCACCAGCAGAGACACAGGGTCGGTACCAGATACGCAGTATTTT. This sequence encodes CATSRDTGSVPDTQYF.

The rearrangement links TRBV7-2 to TRBJ2-1, with 7 bases that match TRBD2. The CDR3 runs to 13 residues. V dropped 5 bases and J dropped 7; count of bases not matched to a gene: 5. Germline CDR1 reads SGHTA; CDR2 reads FQGNSA. In DNA form, the CDR3 reads TGTGCCAGCAGCCCAGCGGGAAAGAATGAGCAGTTCTTC. Translated: CASSPAGKNEQFF.

This chain connects TRBV5-1 to TRBJ2-3, with TRBD2 matching 14 bases. With V trimmed by 0 bases and J by 2 bases, 2 bases remained unmatched. Germline values: CDR1 SGHRS, CDR2 YFSETQ. The CDR3 covers 17 residues. CDR3 amino acids: CASSLGLAGGVTDTQYF. Written as DNA, the CDR3 is TGCGCCAGCAGCTTGGGACTAGCGGGAGGGGTCACAGATACGCAGTATTTT.

This chain uses TRBV28 with TRBJ1-1, with D possibly matching TRBD1 (5 bases). CDR3 length: 12 residues. V was cut by 5 bases and J by 6 bases, with 10 bases left in between. Looked up from germline, CDR1 is MDHEN and CDR2 is SYDVKM. DNA for the CDR3: TGTGCCAGCAGTGTCAGGGATGCTGAAGCTTTCTTT. Its protein product is CASSVRDAEAFF. Filled out from reference TRBV28 and TRBJ1-1, the complete variable domain reads DVKVTQSSRYLVKRTGEKVFLECVQDMDHENMFWYRQDPGLGLRLIYFSYDVKMKEKGDIPEGYSVSREKKERFSLILESASTNQTSMYLCASSVRDAEAFFGQGTRLTVV.

V gene TRBV4-3 combines with J gene TRBJ2-1; D is perhaps TRBD1 (6 bases). There are 14 residues in the CDR3. The germline V gene encodes CDR1 LGHNA and CDR2 YSLEER. Trimming left V 3 bases short and J 7 bases short, with 13 bases between. The CDR3 reads CASSHLPDSNEQFF. The CDR3 DNA follows: TGCGCCAGCAGCCACTTACCGGACAGTAATGAGCAGTTCTTC.